Below, 27 T cell receptor beta chains from the same sample are listed, as sequenced in a study of blood T cell repertoires in COVID-19. Generated by immunoSEQ multiplex PCR, the TCRdb table keeps only in-frame clones and is missing some. The sample gives 80,000 to 90,000 clones, about 86% of which show up once; 1.2% is in the top ten. Material: peripheral blood. The source is a man older than 75 with active or convalescent COVID-19.

This sequence joins TRBV3-1 (or the pseudogene TRBV3-2) and TRBJ2-7, with TRBD2 matching over 8 bases. V lost 1 base and J lost 7; bases outside the gene matches: 6. Germline-derived CDR1 and CDR2 are LGHDT and YNNKEL (reference sequence). The CDR3 covers 14 residues. The CDR3 is CASSQVGRAGEQYF. The CDR3 DNA is TGTGCCAGCAGCCAAGTCGGGAGGGCCGGGGAGCAGTACTTC.

This chain uses TRBV25-1 with TRBJ2-1; 10 nucleotides line up with TRBD1. CDR1 and CDR2 from the germline V gene are MGHDK and SYGVNS. V was clipped by 4 bases and J by 8 bases; unmatched bases: 11. There are 16 residues in the CDR3. CDR3 sequence reads: CASSVSGQGFGDEQFF. The CDR3 nucleotides are TGTGCCAGCAGTGTGTCGGGACAGGGGTTTGGAGATGAGCAGTTCTTC.

The sample holds one count of this clone. The chain carries TRBV5-5 and TRBJ2-5; the match to TRBD2 covers 14 bases. V lost 4 bases to trimming and J lost 6 bases; unmatched junction nucleotides: 8. Germline CDR1 and CDR2: SGHKS and YYEKEE (reference sequence). CDR3 length: 16 amino acids. CDR3 nucleotide sequence: TGTGCCAGCAGCCCCCTCGGGACTAGCGGGAGCCAGACCCAGTACTTC. Its protein product is CASSPLGTSGSQTQYF.

This clone came up a few times. V and J are TRBV4-3 and TRBJ1-4, with unresolved D. The CDR3 loop spans 14 amino acids. Trimming took off 4 bases at V and 3 bases at J, with 9 bases between the two ends. Germline V gene lookup returns CDR1 LGHNA and CDR2 YSLEER. CDR3 sequence: CASSRSSANEKLFF. The CDR3 DNA sequence: TGCGCCAGCAGCCGTAGTTCGGCTAATGAAAAACTGTTTTTT.

This clone was observed a single time. The chain joins TRBV19 to TRBJ2-1; a weak D match, TRBD1 (6 bases). Per the germline V gene, CDR1 is LNHDA and CDR2 is SQIVND (reference sequence). The CDR3 covers 14 residues. Trimming removed 6 bases from V and 2 bases from J, with 11 bases in between. The CDR3 is CASRPGHTYNEQFF. As DNA, the CDR3 is TGTGCCAGTAGACCGGGACACACCTACAATGAGCAGTTCTTC.

This chain uses TRBV4-3 with TRBJ2-1; the match to TRBD2 covers 12 bases. The V segment lost 3 bases and the J segment 2 bases; nucleotides outside the gene matches: 5. The CDR3 has 17 amino acids. Per germline, CDR1 LGHNA and CDR2 YSLEER. The CDR3 coding sequence is TGCGCCAGCAGCCATCCTGGGACTAGCGGGCCCTACAATGAGCAGTTCTTC. Its protein is CASSHPGTSGPYNEQFF.

This chain links TRBV9 with TRBJ2-1; TRBD1 matches at 8 bases. CDR3 length: 14 residues. CDR1 is SGDLS and CDR2 is YYNGEE in the germline V gene. The J segment lost 8 bases and the V segment lost 4 bases, leaving 8 bases of the junction unmatched. CDR3 sequence reads: CASSPGGHGDEQFF. In nucleotides, the CDR3 is TGTGCCAGCAGCCCAGGGGGCCATGGCGATGAGCAGTTCTTC.

This clone was detected only once. This chain joins TRBV6-5 and TRBJ1-1; possible D gene TRBD1, 6 bases. V was clipped by 6 bases and J by 4 bases, with 18 bases between them. Germline values: CDR1 MNHEY, CDR2 SVGAGI. CDR3 length equals 15 residues. The DNA for the CDR3 is TGTGCCAGCAGCTCAAGGGGGGGTTGGACCACTGAAGCTTTCTTT. It yields the protein CASSSRGGWTTEAFF.

The chain has TRBV19 and TRBJ2-7; D is possibly TRBD2 (6 bases). This CDR3 region has 18 residues. Germline V gene sequence: CDR1 LNHDA, CDR2 SQIVND (reference sequence). Trimming shortened V by 3 bases and J by 3 bases, and 24 bases separated the two germline ends. CDR3 loop: CASSMPPRFTGGNYEQYF. In nucleotides, the CDR3 is TGTGCCAGTAGTATGCCCCCCCGGTTTACCGGGGGAAACTACGAGCAGTACTTC.

The rearrangement joins TRBV5-8 to TRBJ2-7; 7 nucleotides line up with TRBD1. From germline, CDR1 is SGHTS and CDR2 YDEGEE. This CDR3 region has 14 residues. With 4 bases clipped from V and 1 base from J, the junction kept 5 bases outside the gene matches. The CDR3 sequence: CASSRRDSSYEQYF. The CDR3, as DNA: TGTGCCAGCAGCCGCAGGGACAGTTCCTACGAGCAGTACTTC.

The chain has TRBV9 and TRBJ1-4; TRBD1 matches at 8 bases. CDR3 length: 17 amino acids. Germline V gene lookup returns CDR1 SGDLS and CDR2 YYNGEE. The junction had 6 bases not matched to a gene; V was cut back by 2 bases and J by 0 bases. The CDR3 bases are TGTGCCAGCAGCGTGGGGACAGGAGAATCAACTAATGAAAAACTGTTTTTT. It is translated as CASSVGTGESTNEKLFF. Supplemented by reference TRBV9 and TRBJ1-4, the full variable domain reads DSGVTQTPKHLITATGQRVTLRCSPRSGDLSVYWYQQSLDQGLQFLIQYYNGEERAKGNILERFSAQQFPDLHSELNLSSLELGDSALYFCASSVGTGESTNEKLFFGSGTQLSVL.

The chain combines TRBV4-1 with TRBJ2-1, with 11 bases identical to TRBD2. The ends lost 4 bases at V and 8 bases at J; junction bases unmatched: 7. The CDR3 sequence is 15 residues long. CDR1 MGHRA and CDR2 YSYEKL come from the germline V gene. The CDR3 region is CASSPTSGRLYEQFF. Here the CDR3 DNA reads TGCGCCAGCAGCCCCACTAGCGGGAGATTGTATGAGCAGTTCTTC.

The chain employs TRBV7-2 and TRBJ2-2, with 11 bases lining up with TRBD2. Germline V lookup: CDR1 SGHTA, CDR2 FQGNSA. V trimming: 1 base; J trimming: 6 bases; junction bases outside the gene matches: 7. The CDR3 is 17 amino acids. In DNA form, the CDR3 reads TGTGCCAGCAGCTTAGAAGTCGGTAGCGGGAGGGCCGGGGAGCTGTTTTTT. This translates into CASSLEVGSGRAGELFF.

This rearrangement joins TRBV7-2 to TRBJ1-3; D gene ambiguous. Germline V gives CDR1 SGHTA, CDR2 FQGNSA. CDR3 length equals 14 residues. V lost 2 bases and J 2 bases, leaving 7 bases between the germline ends. The CDR3 DNA reads as TGTGCCAGCAGCTTATCCGCAGCTGGAAACACCATATATTTT. Translated, it gives CASSLSAAGNTIYF.

The chain links TRBV4-3 to TRBJ2-7; 8 nucleotides agree with TRBD2. Germline V gives CDR1 LGHNA, CDR2 YSLEER. The CDR3 runs 15 residues. The V gene end was trimmed by 2 bases and the J gene end by 5 bases; junction bases not matched to a gene: 8. The CDR3 protein is CASSQSSGSFDEQYF. The DNA for the CDR3 is TGCGCCAGCAGCCAATCCAGCGGGAGTTTCGACGAGCAGTACTTC.

This clone was detected a few times. V gene TRBV7-2 combines with J gene TRBJ1-2; a possible D gene is TRBD1 (6 bases). The CDR3 consists of 13 residues. The germline V gene has CDR1 SGHTA and CDR2 FQGNSA. Trimming removed 6 bases from V and 8 bases from J, with 16 bases in between. The CDR3 sequence is CASSSDRIGGYTF. CDR3 sequence (DNA): TGTGCCAGCAGTTCTGACAGGATTGGAGGCTACACCTTC.

The CDR3 loop reads CASSIGTATEAFF. The CDR3 bases are TGCGCCAGCAGCATCGGGACAGCGACTGAAGCTTTCTTT. The chain links TRBV5-1 to TRBJ1-1; 7 bases agree with TRBD1. V shed 4 bases and J 5 bases; nucleotides not matched to a gene: 5. The CDR3 is made up of 13 amino acids. CDR1 is SGHRS, CDR2 YFSETQ, per germline.

The V and J genes are TRBV5-1 and TRBJ1-1; no definite D call. The V end was cut by 2 bases, the J end by 2 bases, with 10 bases between. In germline, CDR1 is SGHRS, CDR2 YFSETQ. The CDR3 extends over 14 amino acids. For the CDR3, the DNA is TGCGCCAGCAGCTTTCAGTTTACCAACACTGAAGCTTTCTTT. Its translation is CASSFQFTNTEAFF.

The chain combines TRBV9 with TRBJ1-2, with TRBD1 identical over 9 bases. CDR1 and CDR2 from the germline V gene are SGDLS and YYNGEE. There are 14 residues in the CDR3. J lost 6 bases, V lost 4 bases, and 7 bases had no gene match. The CDR3 protein is CASSPDRGEDGYTF. The CDR3 region has the DNA TGTGCCAGCAGCCCCGACAGGGGGGAAGATGGCTACACCTTC.

As DNA, the CDR3 is TGTGCCAGCAGCTTAGAAGGAGAAACTGAAGCTTTCTTT. The encoded protein is CASSLEGETEAFF. The rearrangement uses TRBV7-9 and TRBJ1-1; D remains ambiguous. CDR1 and CDR2 from the germline V gene are SEHNR and FQNEAQ (reference sequence). The V end was cut by 1 base, the J end by 5 bases, with 8 bases between. This CDR3 is built from 13 residues.

This chain uses TRBV15 with TRBJ1-1; 7 positions match TRBD1. With V trimmed by 0 bases and J by 1 base, 2 bases remained unmatched. The length of the CDR3 is 15 residues. Germline V lookup: CDR1 LNHNV, CDR2 YYDKDF (reference sequence). The CDR3 region is CATSRETGKNTEAFF. CDR3 bases: TGTGCCACCAGCAGAGAGACAGGGAAGAACACTGAAGCTTTCTTT.

The rearrangement joins TRBV9 to TRBJ2-5; 7 nucleotides line up with TRBD2. From germline, CDR1 is SGDLS and CDR2 YYNGEE. This CDR3 region has 15 residues. V was clipped by 0 bases and J by 4 bases; unmatched bases: 6. The CDR3 reads CASSVEAGVRETQYF. In DNA form, the CDR3 reads TGTGCCAGCAGCGTAGAGGCGGGAGTGAGAGAGACCCAGTACTTC.

This chain links TRBV28 with TRBJ2-1; 10 bases are shared with TRBD1. Trimming at V came to 1 base and at J to 9 bases, leaving 9 bases not matched to a gene. This CDR3 contains 16 residues. Germline V gene data show CDR1 as MDHEN and CDR2 as SYDVKM. CDR3 sequence (DNA): TGTGCCAGCAGTTTATCGCCGGGACAGGGGTTCAGTGAGCAGTTCTTC. This encodes CASSLSPGQGFSEQFF.

This clone was seen just once. The chain carries TRBV19 and TRBJ2-1; the match to TRBD2 covers 12 bases. Germline loops: CDR1 LNHDA, CDR2 SQIVND (reference sequence). This CDR3 has 14 amino acids. Losses at the gene ends were 6 bases for V and 7 bases for J; bases not matched to a gene: 4. This CDR3 reads CASRRTSGKNEQFF. Written as DNA, the CDR3 is TGTGCCAGTAGGAGGACTAGCGGGAAGAATGAGCAGTTCTTC.

The V and J genes are TRBV4-1 and TRBJ1-2; possibly TRBD1 for D (6 bases). The V gene lost 1 base and the J gene lost 8 bases, with 11 bases spanning the gap. This CDR3 spans 13 amino acids. The germline CDR1 and CDR2 sequences are MGHRA and YSYEKL. The CDR3 bases are TGCGCCAGCAGCCAAGTACAGGGATACGGCTACACCTTC. It codes for CASSQVQGYGYTF.

CDR3 sequence reads: CASSHVLAGPSRNEQFF. As DNA, the CDR3 is TGCGCCAGCAGCCATGTACTAGCGGGACCCTCACGGAATGAGCAGTTCTTC. This rearrangement joins TRBV4-1 to TRBJ2-1; 10 positions match TRBD2. The CDR3 is 17 residues long. Germline V gene lookup returns CDR1 MGHRA and CDR2 YSYEKL. V lost 3 bases, J lost 7 bases, and 12 bases stayed unmatched.

The gene calls are TRBV11-2 and TRBJ2-7; TRBD1 aligns across 10 bases. Per germline, CDR1 SGHAT and CDR2 FQNNGV. The CDR3 has 18 amino acids. V lost 4 bases and J lost 4; bases outside the gene matches: 16. In DNA form, the CDR3 reads TGTGCCAGCAGCTCAATATCCCGGGACAGGGGACAAAAGTACGAGCAGTACTTC. As protein: CASSSISRDRGQKYEQYF.